This T cell receptor (beta chain) originates from a study of blood T cell repertoires in COVID-19. Study at large: Material from acute and convalescent COVID-19 was sourced from the United States, Italy and Spain. In each case, the material was cDNA or gDNA derived from T cells, B-cell-depleted T cells, or PBMCs.

Under the authors' procedure: Nucleated cell counts were estimated from reference gene primer amplification. Measured with immunoSEQ multiplex PCR; TCRdb has only the in-frame clones, and not every one. Clone size and V and J calls were adopted from that table, with D and trimming inferred from the DNA. The sample lists 250,000 to 400,000 clones; 85% to 90% were seen once. CDR1 and CDR2 (germline): SGHNT, YYREEE (reference sequence). This CDR3 is 15 amino acids long. V lost 4 bases, J lost 4 bases, and 12 bases lay in between. Seattle patients were enrolled during active infection and followed longitudinally.

The rearrangement joins TRBV5-4 to TRBJ2-6, with D perhaps TRBD1 (5 bases). This TCR came from a woman aged 25 to 39 with COVID-19, enrolled during active disease. The material sequenced was peripheral blood. The CDR3 DNA follows: TGTGCCAGCAGCCCGCCAGGGTCCGGGGCCAACGTCCTGACTTTC. Its translation: CASSPPGSGANVLTF.